These T cell receptor beta chains were read from a single sample in a study of Graves' ophthalmopathy and Graves' hyperthyroidism. From the multiplex PCR reads, TCRdb called clonotypes with MiXCR, one entry per CDR3 protein. Of around 660,000 distinct CDR3 sequences in the sample, about 41% were seen once. Sequencing input: peripheral blood. The receptors here all came from an adult man with Graves' ophthalmopathy. Both conserved end residues are part of each CDR3. D genes are given only for firm matches. Clone size appears in some rows only: once, few, many, or a class for an expanded clone.

v_gene: TRBV11-1
abundance: many
j_gene: TRBJ1-1
d_gene: NA
CDR3nt: TGTGCCAGCAGCCACCAGGGCGGCAGGGGCGGGACTGAAGCTTTCTTT
CDR3aa: CASSHQGGRGGTEAFF

v_gene: TRBV5-5
abundance: NA
j_gene: TRBJ2-5
d_gene: NA
CDR3nt: TGTGCCAGCAGCCCGGGGACGGGGGACACCCAGTACTTC
CDR3aa: CASSPGTGDTQYF

v_gene: TRBV9
abundance: NA
j_gene: TRBJ1-6
d_gene: NA
CDR3nt: TGTGCCAGCAGCGTGTCAGGACACGGATCACCCCTCCACTTT
CDR3aa: CASSVSGHGSPLHF

v_gene: TRBV24-1
abundance: many
j_gene: TRBJ1-5
d_gene: NA
CDR3nt: TGTGCCACCAGTGAACCAGGGGATCAGCCCCAGCATTTT
CDR3aa: CATSEPGDQPQHF

v_gene: TRBV25-1
abundance: NA
j_gene: TRBJ1-2
d_gene: NA
CDR3nt: TGTGCCAGCAGCAGCATATCGGGATCGTATGGCTACACCTTC
CDR3aa: CASSSISGSYGYTF

v_gene: TRBV29-1
abundance: NA
j_gene: TRBJ1-2
d_gene: NA
CDR3nt: TGCAGCGTTCCGTGGAACGATGGCTACACCTTC
CDR3aa: CSVPWNDGYTF

v_gene: TRBV4-1
abundance: many
j_gene: TRBJ2-5
d_gene: TRBD1
CDR3nt: TGCGCCAGCAGCCGGACAGGGATGGAGACCCAGTACTTC
CDR3aa: CASSRTGMETQYF

v_gene: TRBV10-3
abundance: NA
j_gene: TRBJ1-1
d_gene: NA
CDR3nt: TGTGCCATCAGTTACTCGGGCACACGGAACACTGAAGCTTTCTTT
CDR3aa: CAISYSGTRNTEAFF

v_gene: TRBV4-1
abundance: few
j_gene: TRBJ1-5
d_gene: TRBD1
CDR3nt: TGCGCCAGCACCTCCGGGACAGGGAGAGGCCAGCCCCAGCATTTT
CDR3aa: CASTSGTGRGQPQHF

v_gene: TRBV4-2
abundance: NA
j_gene: TRBJ2-7
d_gene: NA
CDR3nt: TGTGCCAGCAGCCAAGTTGGCGGGGACTCCTACGAGCAGTACTTC
CDR3aa: CASSQVGGDSYEQYF

v_gene: TRBV29-1
abundance: many
j_gene: TRBJ1-2
d_gene: NA
CDR3nt: TGCAGCGTCGGGGACTTCAGGGGCCATGGCTACACCTTC
CDR3aa: CSVGDFRGHGYTF

v_gene: TRBV2
abundance: many
j_gene: TRBJ1-5
d_gene: TRBD1
CDR3nt: TGTGCCAGCAAGAACAGGGGAGGTGGCAATCAGCCCCAGCATTTT
CDR3aa: CASKNRGGGNQPQHF

v_gene: TRBV12-1
abundance: NA
j_gene: TRBJ2-7
d_gene: NA
CDR3nt: TGTGCCAGCAGCTTTTATAGGAGTCTCTACGAGCAGTACTTC
CDR3aa: CASSFYRSLYEQYF

v_gene: TRBV20-1
abundance: few
j_gene: TRBJ2-7
d_gene: TRBD2
CDR3nt: TGCAGTGCTAGAGGTACTAGCGGGAGTACCTACGAGCAGTACTTC
CDR3aa: CSARGTSGSTYEQYF

v_gene: TRBV20-1
abundance: NA
j_gene: TRBJ2-7
d_gene: TRBD1
CDR3nt: TGCAGTGTTCCCGGACAGGGGTTGGCCGAGCAGTACTTC
CDR3aa: CSVPGQGLAEQYF

v_gene: TRBV10-2
abundance: few
j_gene: TRBJ2-5
d_gene: TRBD1
CDR3nt: TGTGCCAGCAGTGAACAGGGGAAGGAGACCCAGTACTTC
CDR3aa: CASSEQGKETQYF

v_gene: TRBV7-8
abundance: many
j_gene: TRBJ1-2
d_gene: TRBD1
CDR3nt: TGTGCCAGCAGCTCGAGACAGGGACCCCACTATGGCTACACCTTC
CDR3aa: CASSSRQGPHYGYTF